This T cell receptor (beta chain) was profiled in a study of identical twins' blood T cells. Study outcomes and limitations: Abundant TCRbeta CDR3s overlapped more between twins than with unrelated donors. Mainly, cloneset size products determined shared clonotypes, twins included.

Donors were six healthy women in three monozygous twin pairs. This clonotype was detected ten times or more. As yet, its antigen is unknown. In the original workflow: Per-library CDR3 reads ranged about 2 to 4 million; clonotypes, ~95,000 to ~550,000. TCRdb reprocessed the 5' RACE reads with MiXCR, giving one entry per CDR3 protein. The V and J calls follow TCRdb's processing rather than the paper's. The data contain hundreds of thousands of distinct CDR3 sequences, around 30% of them singletons. Germline V gene sequence: CDR1 SGHRS, CDR2 YFSETQ. The CDR3 totals 13 residues. With V trimmed by 4 bases and J by 6 bases, 5 bases remained unmatched.

The gene calls are TRBV5-1 and TRBJ1-2; TRBD1 aligns across 8 bases. Material for sequencing was PBMCs. This TCR derives from a woman aged 18-49 years in good health. CDR3 region: CASSPDREDGYTF. The CDR3 nucleotides are TGCGCCAGCAGCCCGGACAGGGAAGATGGCTACACCTTC.